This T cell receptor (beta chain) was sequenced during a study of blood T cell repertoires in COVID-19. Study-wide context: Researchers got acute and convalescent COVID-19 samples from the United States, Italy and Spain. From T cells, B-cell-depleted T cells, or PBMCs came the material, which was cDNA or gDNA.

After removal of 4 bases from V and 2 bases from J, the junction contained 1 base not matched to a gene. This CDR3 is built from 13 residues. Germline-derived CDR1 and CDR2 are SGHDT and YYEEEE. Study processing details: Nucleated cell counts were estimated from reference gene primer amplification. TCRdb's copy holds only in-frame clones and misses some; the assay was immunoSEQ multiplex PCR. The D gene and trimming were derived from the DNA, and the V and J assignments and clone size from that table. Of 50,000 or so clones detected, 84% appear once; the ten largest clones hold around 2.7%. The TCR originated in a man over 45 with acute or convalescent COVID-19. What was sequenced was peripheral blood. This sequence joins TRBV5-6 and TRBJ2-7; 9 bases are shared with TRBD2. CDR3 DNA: TGTGCCAGCAGCCGCGGGGGGGCCTACGAGCAGTACTTC. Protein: CASSRGGAYEQYF.